Listed here is a single TCR beta chain. This sample was included in a study of patients and donors after allogeneic stem cell transplantation. TCRdb re-called the RT-PCR reads through MiXCR, storing one row per CDR3 protein. This table has fewer than 200,000 distinct CDR3 sequences, about 32% appearing once. V lost 0 bases, J lost 4 bases, and 9 bases lay in between. Germline-derived CDR1 and CDR2 are KGHSH and LQKENI. The CDR3 runs to 14 residues. The chain combines TRBV18 with TRBJ2-5; D remains ambiguous. The source of this sequence is a human donor who was either an allogeneic HSCT recipient or a stem cell or donor lymphocyte infusion donor (not recorded which). It is not recorded whose cells these are; they may come from a transplant donor. The sample taken for sequencing was blood, either unsorted or a sorted T cell fraction (not recorded which). The CDR3: CASSPPPARETQYF. CDR3 coding DNA: TGTGCCAGCTCACCACCTCCGGCACGAGAGACCCAGTACTTC.